Each of the 5 T cell receptor beta chains below was sequenced from the same sample in a study of blood T cells in healthy people across ages. A J-beta primer mix and a sample-barcoded 5' primer were used in a second PCR of about 7 to 12 cycles. Using its own MiXCR run on the 5' RACE reads, TCRdb lists one record per CDR3 protein. This table has approximately 290,000 distinct CDR3 sequences, 27% appearing once. The sample taken for sequencing was blood. The receptors were sampled from a woman between 70 and 85 years old in good health.

The table lists this clonotype with a few counts. The rearrangement joins TRBV3-1 to TRBJ2-3; 14 positions agree with TRBD2. The CDR3 covers 17 residues. The germline gives CDR1 LGHDT, CDR2 YNNKEL (reference sequence). With 1 base clipped from V and 2 bases from J, the junction kept 2 bases outside the gene matches. The CDR3 nucleotides are TGTGCCAGCAGCCAAGGGACTAGCGGGAGGAACACAGATACGCAGTATTTT. It is translated as CASSQGTSGRNTDTQYF.

This chain joins TRBV18 and TRBJ2-6; D possibly corresponds to TRBD2 (6 bases). The CDR3 spans 16 residues. Germline V gene data show CDR1 as KGHSH and CDR2 as LQKENI. V dropped 0 bases and J dropped 2 bases, with 8 bases sitting between them. The CDR3 DNA follows: TGTGCCAGCTCACCACCTAGGACTACTGGGGCCAACGTCCTGACTTTC. It is translated as CASSPPRTTGANVLTF.

The chain couples TRBV20-1 to TRBJ1-1; 9 nucleotides line up with TRBD1. V lost 6 bases, J lost 2 bases, and 7 bases stayed unmatched. CDR1 and CDR2 from the germline V gene are DFQATT and SNEGSKA (reference sequence). The CDR3 runs to 14 residues. The CDR3 DNA sequence: TGCAGTGCGAATGACAGGGGGGGAAACACTGAAGCTTTCTTT. It codes for CSANDRGGNTEAFF.

This clonotype was observed many times. The chain carries TRBV28 and TRBJ1-2; 7 bases line up with TRBD1. This CDR3 is built from 17 residues. Germline V gene sequence: CDR1 MDHEN, CDR2 SYDVKM. Trimming at V came to 4 bases and at J to 7 bases, leaving 18 bases not matched to a gene. The CDR3 here is CASSWSTGALRGGGYTF. The DNA for the CDR3 is TGTGCCAGCAGTTGGAGCACAGGGGCGTTGAGAGGAGGTGGCTACACCTTC.

The rearrangement uses TRBV5-1 and TRBJ2-7, with a possible D match to TRBD2 (5 bases). Germline CDR1 and CDR2: SGHRS and YFSETQ. The CDR3 has 14 residues. V was trimmed by 2 bases and J by 4 bases, leaving 13 bases between them. CDR3 in amino acids: CASSFTGDRYEQYF. The CDR3, as DNA: TGCGCCAGCAGCTTCACCGGGGATCGTTACGAGCAGTACTTC.